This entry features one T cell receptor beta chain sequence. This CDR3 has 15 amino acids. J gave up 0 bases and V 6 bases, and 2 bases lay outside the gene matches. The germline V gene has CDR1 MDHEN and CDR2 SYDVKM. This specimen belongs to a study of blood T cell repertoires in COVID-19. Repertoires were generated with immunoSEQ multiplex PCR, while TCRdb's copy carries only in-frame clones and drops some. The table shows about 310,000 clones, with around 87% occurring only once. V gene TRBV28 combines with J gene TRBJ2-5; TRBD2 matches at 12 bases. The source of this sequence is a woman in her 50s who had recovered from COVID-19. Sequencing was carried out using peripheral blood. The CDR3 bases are TGTGCCAGCAGAACTAGCGGGGGGTACCAAGAGACCCAGTACTTC. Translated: CASRTSGGYQETQYF.